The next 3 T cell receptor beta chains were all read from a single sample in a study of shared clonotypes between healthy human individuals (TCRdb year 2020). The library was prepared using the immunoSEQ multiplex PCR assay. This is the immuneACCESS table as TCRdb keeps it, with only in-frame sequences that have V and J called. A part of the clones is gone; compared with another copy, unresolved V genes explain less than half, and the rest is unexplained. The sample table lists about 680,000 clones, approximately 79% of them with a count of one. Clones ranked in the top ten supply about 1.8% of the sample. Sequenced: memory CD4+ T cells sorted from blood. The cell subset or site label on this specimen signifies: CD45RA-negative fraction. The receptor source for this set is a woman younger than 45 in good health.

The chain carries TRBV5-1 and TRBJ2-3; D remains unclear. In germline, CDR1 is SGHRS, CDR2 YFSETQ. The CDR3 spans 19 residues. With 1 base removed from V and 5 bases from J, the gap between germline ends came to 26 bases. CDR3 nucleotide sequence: TGCGCCAGCAGCTTGTTTTTGGGGTCGGCGGACCCTTCGGGAGATACGCAGTATTTT. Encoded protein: CASSLFLGSADPSGDTQYF.

The CDR3 nucleotides are TGTGCCAGCAGCTTAACCCCGGTCTACGGACCCTATGGCTACACCTTC. This sequence encodes CASSLTPVYGPYGYTF. The V call is TRBV5-6, the J call TRBJ1-2; D is uncertain. There are 16 residues in the CDR3. Trimming cost V 2 bases and J 4 bases, with 18 bases left between them. CDR1 is SGHDT and CDR2 is YYEEEE in the germline V gene.

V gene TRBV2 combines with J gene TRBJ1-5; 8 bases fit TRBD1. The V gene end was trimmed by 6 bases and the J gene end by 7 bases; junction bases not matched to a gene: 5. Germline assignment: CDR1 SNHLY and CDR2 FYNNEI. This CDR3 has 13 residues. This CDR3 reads CASSQQGAQPQHF. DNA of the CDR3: TGTGCCAGCAGCCAGCAGGGGGCCCAGCCCCAGCATTTT. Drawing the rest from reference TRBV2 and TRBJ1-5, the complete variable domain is EPEVTQTPSHQVTQMGQEVILRCVPISNHLYFYWYRQILGQKVEFLVSFYNNEISEKSEIFDDQFSVERPDGSNFTLKIRSTKLEDSAMYFCASSQQGAQPQHFGDGTRLSIL.